The T cell receptor beta chain described here comes from a study of T-cell memory formation after mild COVID-19. Study-wide results and caveats: The authors did not confirm SARS-CoV-2 specificity of second-wave clones peaking day 37. Clones shrinking between day 15 and 85 showed a balanced CD4/CD8 split, and those that grew later tilted toward CD4+.

Via MiXCR, TCRdb re-called the 5' RACE reads, giving one row per CDR3 protein. The sample shows some 48,000 distinct CDR3 sequences, 10% to 15% of them seen only once. This clonotype was counted ten times or more. Antigen specificity is unknown. V was pared by 2 bases and J by 6 bases, with 11 bases between. This CDR3 has 14 amino acids. Sample: PBMCs or a T cell subset sorted from them (not recorded which). The receptor was derived from a young man who had mild COVID-19 (a few samples of this study predate the infection). Cell type and time point are not known. The V gene is TRBV12-3 or TRBV12-4, the J gene TRBJ2-1; TRBD1 is a possible D gene (6 bases). CDR3 sequence: CASSLPGQINEQFF. The CDR3 nucleotides read TGTGCCAGCAGTTTACCGGGACAAATCAATGAGCAGTTCTTC.